A selection of T cell receptor beta chains follows, all from one sample in a study of blood T cells in healthy people across ages. TCRdb recomputed calls from the 5' RACE reads with MiXCR, one row per CDR3 protein. Seen here are approximately 810,000 distinct CDR3 sequences, under 40% observed once, and the top ten hold 10% to 15%. Sequenced input: blood. The receptors derive from a man aged 18 to 35 in good health. Each CDR3 is given with its conserved first and last residue. The order of the fields is clone size, D gene, V gene, J gene, CDR3 protein, CDR3 DNA. The D gene is left open where the match is weak. Clone size appears in some rows only: once, few, many, or a class for an expanded clone.

abundance: few
d_gene: NA
v_gene: TRBV7-2
j_gene: TRBJ1-5
CDR3aa: CASSLAPYSNQPQHF
CDR3nt: TGTGCCAGCAGCTTAGCGCCTTATAGCAATCAGCCCCAGCATTTT

abundance: NA
d_gene: NA
v_gene: TRBV4-3
j_gene: TRBJ2-1
CDR3aa: CASSQDRVGGPVENEQFF
CDR3nt: TGCGCCAGCAGCCAAGATCGGGTCGGGGGGCCGGTAGAGAATGAGCAGTTCTTC

abundance: few
d_gene: TRBD2
v_gene: TRBV20-1
j_gene: TRBJ2-7
CDR3aa: CSALGLAGGYNEQYF
CDR3nt: TGCAGTGCCCTCGGACTAGCGGGGGGATACAATGAGCAGTACTTC

abundance: few
d_gene: NA
v_gene: TRBV29-1
j_gene: TRBJ2-1
CDR3aa: CSSPLWGESNEQFF
CDR3nt: TGCAGCTCCCCACTTTGGGGGGAAAGCAATGAGCAGTTCTTC

abundance: NA
d_gene: NA
v_gene: TRBV3-1
j_gene: TRBJ1-1
CDR3aa: CASSPIGNTEAFF
CDR3nt: TGTGCCAGCAGCCCGATAGGGAACACTGAAGCTTTCTTT

abundance: NA
d_gene: TRBD1
v_gene: TRBV29-1
j_gene: TRBJ1-2
CDR3aa: CSVDEGGQGYTF
CDR3nt: TGCAGCGTTGATGAAGGGGGCCAAGGCTACACCTTC

abundance: many
d_gene: NA
v_gene: TRBV4-1
j_gene: TRBJ1-5
CDR3aa: CASSLLARLGKGNQPQHF
CDR3nt: TGCGCCAGCAGCCTCCTTGCCCGACTCGGCAAGGGCAATCAGCCCCAGCATTTT

abundance: NA
d_gene: NA
v_gene: TRBV7-3
j_gene: TRBJ2-5
CDR3aa: CASSLGGPNNEQYF
CDR3nt: TGTGCCAGCAGCTTGGGCGGACCAAACAATGAGCAGTACTTC

abundance: NA
d_gene: NA
v_gene: TRBV7-2
j_gene: TRBJ2-7
CDR3aa: CTSSLNGHNEQYF
CDR3nt: TGTACCAGCAGCTTAAATGGACACAATGAGCAGTACTTC

abundance: few
d_gene: TRBD1
v_gene: TRBV30
j_gene: TRBJ1-2
CDR3aa: CAWSVQPDRAYTF
CDR3nt: TGTGCCTGGAGTGTTCAGCCCGACAGGGCCTACACCTTC